This TCR beta chain was retrieved from a study of cytomegalovirus exposure and HLA in healthy donors. The primer mix had 60 Vbeta and 13 Jbeta primers. Repertoires were generated with immunoSEQ multiplex PCR, while TCRdb's copy carries only in-frame clones and drops some. This sample's table reports around 110,000 clones. CDR1 and CDR2 from the germline V gene are SNHLY and FYNNEI. The CDR3 extends over 14 amino acids. After removal of 8 bases from V and 5 bases from J, the junction contained 12 bases not matched to a gene. The chain joins TRBV2 to TRBJ2-7; 7 bases line up with TRBD2. The TCR sequence derives from a man aged 35-49 years in good health and CMV-seropositive. Sequencing was performed on PBMCs. The chain's CDR3 is CASSGRGGRDEQYF. The CDR3 nucleotides read TGTGCCAGCTCCGGGCGGGGAGGGAGGGACGAGCAGTACTTC.